The 29 T cell receptor beta chains below were found in one sample sequenced in a study of cytomegalovirus exposure and HLA in healthy donors. In the PCR, 60 Vbeta and 13 Jbeta primers were used. Method: immunoSEQ multiplex PCR; TCRdb's copy keeps in-frame clones and lacks some. This repertoire shows some 150,000 clones, about 59% found once; its top ten account for around 2.9%. The sample consisted of PBMCs. Every receptor here comes from a man between 35 and 55 years old in good health and CMV-seronegative.

This chain links TRBV2 with TRBJ2-7; D unclear. V was trimmed by 1 base and J by 2 bases, leaving 3 bases between them. Per germline, CDR1 SNHLY and CDR2 FYNNEI. The length of the CDR3 is 12 residues. CDR3 protein: CASSEVAYEQYF. CDR3 DNA sequence: TGTGCCAGCAGTGAAGTAGCCTACGAGCAGTACTTC.

This clone was detected only a few times. This chain joins TRBV9 and TRBJ1-1; unclear D gene. Trimming left V 5 bases short and J 0 bases short, with 11 bases between. Germline V gives CDR1 SGDLS, CDR2 YYNGEE. The CDR3 contains 14 residues. The CDR3 spells CASRRGQMNTEAFF. Here the CDR3 DNA reads TGTGCCAGCAGGCGGGGTCAGATGAACACTGAAGCTTTCTTT. The full variable domain, completed using reference TRBV9 and TRBJ1-1, is DSGVTQTPKHLITATGQRVTLRCSPRSGDLSVYWYQQSLDQGLQFLIQYYNGEERAKGNILERFSAQQFPDLHSELNLSSLELGDSALYFCASRRGQMNTEAFFGQGTRLTVV.

J is TRBJ2-1 and V is TRBV9; 11 bases are a match to TRBD2. V lost 2 bases to trimming and J lost 0 bases; unmatched junction nucleotides: 13. Germline V lookup: CDR1 SGDLS, CDR2 YYNGEE. CDR3 length: 20 residues. The chain's CDR3 is CASSVGKASGRFVSYNEQFF. The CDR3 DNA reads TGTGCCAGCAGCGTCGGGAAGGCTAGCGGGAGGTTCGTCTCCTACAATGAGCAGTTCTTC.

This clone was picked up a small number of times. V gene TRBV19 combines with J gene TRBJ2-3, with D perhaps matching TRBD1 (6 bases). Germline lookup yields CDR1 LNHDA and CDR2 SQIVND (reference sequence). With 4 bases removed from V and 0 bases from J, the gap between germline ends came to 8 bases. The CDR3 contains 14 residues. As DNA, the CDR3 is TGTGCCAGTAGTAGGGGGCCGAGCACAGATACGCAGTATTTT. It is translated as CASSRGPSTDTQYF.

This clone has a handful of counts. Other DNA sequences of this sample code for an identical CDR3. This chain connects TRBV29-1 to TRBJ2-3; TRBD1 agrees at 8 bases. The CDR3 spans 13 residues. Trimming at V came to 3 bases and at J to 1 base, leaving 0 bases not matched to a gene. Germline loops: CDR1 SQVTM, CDR2 ANQGSEA. CDR3 sequence: CSVETGGTDTQYF. The CDR3 nucleotides are TGCAGCGTTGAGACAGGGGGCACAGATACGCAGTATTTT.

The V call is TRBV27, the J call TRBJ1-4, with unresolved D. Germline values: CDR1 MNHEY, CDR2 SMNVEV (reference sequence). The V end was cut by 6 bases, the J end by 0 bases, with 11 bases between. The CDR3 runs to 15 residues. The CDR3 loop is CASRKQIATNEKLFF. DNA of the CDR3: TGTGCCAGCAGAAAACAGATTGCAACTAATGAAAAACTGTTTTTT.

This clone was seen a few times. The chain carries TRBV7-2 and TRBJ2-7, with 11 bases matching TRBD2. Germline loops: CDR1 SGHTA, CDR2 FQGNSA. V shed 5 bases, J shed 3 bases, and the junction held 6 bases outside the gene matches. The CDR3 spans 15 residues. The CDR3 region has the DNA TGTGCCAGCAGCATTACTAGCGGGGGTTTCTACGAGCAGTACTTC. It yields the protein CASSITSGGFYEQYF. The whole variable domain, remainder taken from reference TRBV7-2 and TRBJ2-7, is GAGVSQSPSNKVTEKGKDVELRCDPISGHTALYWYRQSLGQGLEFLIYFQGNSAPDKSGLPSDRFSAERTGGSVSTLTIQRTQQEDSAVYLCASSITSGGFYEQYFGPGTRLTVT.

CDR3 nucleotides: TGTGCCAGCGAGGACAGGGGGTTCGCCGAGCAGTACTTC. It codes for CASEDRGFAEQYF. This chain uses TRBV2 with TRBJ2-7; 10 bases map to TRBD1. Germline V gives CDR1 SNHLY, CDR2 FYNNEI. Trimming took 8 bases from V and 6 from J; bases not matched to a gene: 7. This CDR3 contains 13 residues.

This clone was counted a few times. This chain uses TRBV6-1 with TRBJ1-5; 9 bases align to TRBD1. V lost 6 bases, J lost 4 bases, and 7 bases stayed unmatched. This CDR3 has 15 amino acids. CDR1 is MNHNS, CDR2 SASEGT, per germline. CDR3 residues: CASRLTGGRNQPQHF. The CDR3, as DNA: TGTGCCAGCAGGCTAACAGGGGGCCGTAATCAGCCCCAGCATTTT.

The chain is built from TRBV28 and TRBJ1-2; 7 bases map to TRBD1. From germline, CDR1 is MDHEN and CDR2 SYDVKM. The CDR3 consists of 13 residues. V lost 7 bases, J lost 2 bases, and 4 bases stayed unmatched. CDR3 nucleotides: TGTGCCAGCACCCAGGACAGGAACTATGGCTACACCTTC. This translates into CASTQDRNYGYTF.

This clone appeared a few times. V is TRBV5-6 and J is TRBJ1-5, with D possibly matching TRBD1 (5 bases). The CDR3 is 13 residues long. V lost 4 bases to trimming and J lost 5 bases, with 10 bases between them. The germline V gene encodes CDR1 SGHDT and CDR2 YYEEEE. The CDR3 sequence is CASSGFRDQPQHF. The CDR3 DNA reads as TGTGCCAGCAGCGGATTCAGGGATCAGCCCCAGCATTTT.

The genes are TRBV15 and TRBJ1-3, with D maybe TRBD1 (6 bases). The V gene's germline CDR1 is LNHNV and CDR2 YYDKDF (reference sequence). The germline V and J ends were trimmed by 6 bases and 2 bases, with 11 bases remaining between them. The CDR3 consists of 14 residues. The DNA for the CDR3 is TGTGCCACCAGAACAGGGATCACTGGAAACACCATATATTTT. Residues: CATRTGITGNTIYF. Based on the CDR3 plus reference TRBV15 and TRBJ1-3, the full variable domain is DAMVIQNPRYQVTQFGKPVTLSCSQTLNHNVMYWYQQKSSQAPKLLFHYYDKDFNNEADTPDNFQSRRPNTSFCFLDIRSPGLGDTAMYLCATRTGITGNTIYFGEGSWLTVV.

This clone was seen a handful of times. V and J are TRBV19 and TRBJ2-1, with 10 bases fitting TRBD1. The V gene's germline CDR1 is LNHDA and CDR2 SQIVND (reference sequence). The CDR3 loop spans 14 amino acids. J lost 4 bases, V lost 5 bases, and 2 bases had no gene match. In DNA, the CDR3 is TGTGCCAGTAGTCCGGGACAGGGGTACAATGAGCAGTTCTTC. Its translation: CASSPGQGYNEQFF.

This clone has more than one count but fewer than ten. This rearrangement joins TRBV25-1 to TRBJ2-3, with D perhaps TRBD1 (5 bases). V gave up 6 bases and J gave up 3 bases, with 16 bases separating them. The germline CDR1 and CDR2 sequences are MGHDK and SYGVNS. The CDR3 is made up of 15 amino acids. The CDR3 DNA reads TGTGCCAGCAGCCCAGGGTCTGGAGAAACAGATACGCAGTATTTT. This sequence encodes CASSPGSGETDTQYF.

This chain connects TRBV6-1 to TRBJ2-5; D not resolved. CDR3 length: 13 residues. Germline lookup yields CDR1 MNHNS and CDR2 SASEGT. Trimming took off 5 bases at V and 1 base at J, with 8 bases between the two ends. The CDR3 sequence: CASSPAVQETQYF. The CDR3 DNA sequence: TGTGCCAGCAGTCCCGCAGTCCAAGAGACCCAGTACTTC.

The V and J genes are TRBV6-5 and TRBJ2-7, with 10 nucleotides matching TRBD1. V was clipped by 7 bases and J by 4 bases; unmatched bases: 10. Per germline, CDR1 MNHEY and CDR2 SVGAGI. This CDR3 spans 15 amino acids. CDR3 amino acids: CASTYSGTGVYEQYF. CDR3 DNA sequence: TGTGCCAGCACCTACTCCGGGACAGGGGTTTACGAGCAGTACTTC.

This chain joins TRBV6-6 and TRBJ1-5; D might be TRBD1 (5 bases). The germline gives CDR1 MNHNY, CDR2 SVGAGI (reference sequence). The CDR3 consists of 16 residues. V was trimmed by 5 bases and J by 11 bases, leaving 25 bases between them. The CDR3 reads CASSRFGGALDVAQHF. As DNA, the CDR3 is TGTGCCAGCAGTCGGTTCGGAGGGGCTCTCGACGTGGCCCAGCATTTT.

The J gene is TRBJ1-1, the V gene TRBV5-1, with D possibly matching TRBD1 (5 bases). Germline V gene sequence: CDR1 SGHRS, CDR2 YFSETQ. Trimming removed 5 bases at V and 2 bases at J, with 16 bases between. The CDR3 is 15 amino acids. The CDR3 sequence: CASSSGLQPNTEAFF. CDR3 DNA sequence: TGCGCCAGCAGTTCGGGACTCCAGCCCAACACTGAAGCTTTCTTT. The whole variable domain, filled in from reference TRBV5-1 and TRBJ1-1, reads KAGVTQTPRYLIKTRGQQVTLSCSPISGHRSVSWYQQTPGQGLQFLFEYFSETQRNKGNFPGRFSGRQFSNSRSEMNVSTLELGDSALYLCASSSGLQPNTEAFFGQGTRLTVV.

The chain combines TRBV28 with TRBJ1-2, with D possibly matching TRBD1 (5 bases). Germline CDR1 MDHEN, CDR2 SYDVKM. Trimming took off 6 bases at V and 4 bases at J, with 12 bases between the two ends. The CDR3 runs 13 residues. CDR3 protein: CASRVGGGYGYTF. The CDR3 DNA is TGTGCCAGCAGAGTCGGGGGAGGCTATGGCTACACCTTC.

V usage is TRBV28 and J usage is TRBJ2-7, with 8 bases fitting TRBD2. Germline V gives CDR1 MDHEN, CDR2 SYDVKM. V trimming: 6 bases; J trimming: 1 base; junction bases outside the gene matches: 11. The CDR3 is 16 residues long. Written as DNA, the CDR3 is TGTGCCAGCAGCCCGGGTGGACTAGCTAAATCCTACGAGCAGTACTTC. The encoded protein is CASSPGGLAKSYEQYF.

This chain uses TRBV5-4 with TRBJ2-5, with 9 positions matching TRBD2. The trim removed 4 bases at V and 4 bases at J, leaving 14 bases unmatched. The CDR3 runs 17 residues. The germline gives CDR1 SGHNT, CDR2 YYREEE (reference sequence). CDR3 in amino acids: CASSRAAGGSEGETQYF. DNA for the CDR3: TGTGCCAGCAGCCGGGCGGCGGGGGGGAGTGAGGGAGAGACCCAGTACTTC.

The V call is TRBV5-1, the J call TRBJ2-7; TRBD1 aligns across 7 bases. In germline, CDR1 is SGHRS, CDR2 YFSETQ. CDR3 length: 16 amino acids. The V and J ends lost 4 bases and 3 bases, in that order; junction bases with no gene match: 13. This CDR3 reads CASSTGTAERRYEQYF. In DNA form, the CDR3 reads TGCGCCAGCAGCACCGGGACAGCGGAACGTCGCTACGAGCAGTACTTC.

The table lists this clone with a few counts. The chain recombines TRBV9 with TRBJ2-1; tentative D call: TRBD2 (5 bases). The CDR3 runs 14 residues. The ends were cut back, 4 bases at V and 6 bases at J, with 14 bases in the middle. The germline V gene encodes CDR1 SGDLS and CDR2 YYNGEE. The CDR3 DNA is TGTGCCAGCAGCTCAACTCTAGCCCCCAATGAGCAGTTCTTC. Its translation is CASSSTLAPNEQFF.

The gene calls are TRBV28 and TRBJ2-1; 11 bases line up with TRBD2. The CDR3 is made up of 15 amino acids. Germline V gene lookup returns CDR1 MDHEN and CDR2 SYDVKM. The V segment lost 6 bases and the J segment 8 bases; nucleotides outside the gene matches: 9. CDR3: CASSSTGTSGHEQFF. The CDR3, as DNA: TGTGCCAGCAGCTCTACCGGGACTAGCGGCCATGAGCAGTTCTTC.

The chain is built from TRBV6-5 and TRBJ1-5, with a tentative D call TRBD1 (5 bases). Germline loops: CDR1 MNHEY, CDR2 SVGAGI. There are 12 residues in the CDR3. Trimming took 6 bases from V and 6 from J, leaving 9 bases between them. The CDR3 sequence is CASRGRGQPQHF. The CDR3 DNA follows: TGTGCCAGCAGGGGGCGCGGTCAGCCCCAGCATTTT.

The rearrangement uses TRBV6-1 and TRBJ1-4, with unresolved D. Trimming cost V 5 bases and J 0 bases, with 7 bases left between them. Germline V gene lookup returns CDR1 MNHNS and CDR2 SASEGT. The CDR3 covers 14 residues. The CDR3 region is CASSPQATNEKLFF. The CDR3 region has the DNA TGTGCCAGCAGTCCTCAGGCAACTAATGAAAAACTGTTTTTT.

This chain links TRBV15 with TRBJ2-5, with unresolved D. The last part of the DNA fits TRBJ2-7 better; the J call may be wrong. This CDR3 is built from 15 residues. CDR1 and CDR2 from the germline V gene are LNHNV and YYDKDF (reference sequence). CDR3 in amino acids: CATSRPQTKTHEQYF. CDR3 sequence (DNA): TGTGCCACCAGCAGACCTCAGACAAAAACCCACGAGCAGTACTTC.

The rearrangement joins TRBV6-1 to TRBJ1-1, with no clear D. V lost 1 base, J lost 0 bases, and 6 bases lay in between. The CDR3 extends over 14 amino acids. CDR1 and CDR2 (germline): MNHNS, SASEGT. DNA for the CDR3: TGTGCCAGCAGTGAAGTCGGGGTGAACACTGAAGCTTTCTTT. Its translation: CASSEVGVNTEAFF.

The chain carries TRBV7-8 and TRBJ1-2; the match to TRBD1 covers 7 bases. Trimming took 5 bases from V and 8 from J; bases not matched to a gene: 11. The CDR3 consists of 14 residues. In germline, CDR1 is SGHVS, CDR2 FQNEAQ. CDR3 amino acids: CASSVDRVDLGYTF. The CDR3 coding sequence is TGTGCCAGCAGCGTAGACAGGGTTGATTTGGGCTACACCTTC.